The sample holds a few counts of the clone carrying this T cell receptor (beta chain). The antigen remains undetermined. Molecular barcoded adaptors covering alpha/delta and beta/gamma chains were used on about 0.4 ug RNA. One entry per CDR3 protein results from TCRdb running MiXCR on the reads. Here the sample spans fewer than 150,000 distinct CDR3 sequences, 10% to 15% being singletons. The germline V gene encodes CDR1 DFQATT and CDR2 SNEGSKA (reference sequence). The CDR3 contains 15 residues. V dropped 0 bases and J dropped 1 base, with 12 bases sitting between them. These data are taken from a study of read filtering for tumor transcriptome and immune sequencing. Study observations and caveats: Single-read clonotypes: approximately 87% of IR-seq clonotypes (roughly 3.2% of reads), 74.6% of RNA-seq clonotypes (approximately 49% of reads). The sorted CD138-negative fraction was a mixed bone marrow immune population, not purified T cells. IR-seq and RNA-seq agreed better without single-read clonotypes. Even smaller IR-seq throughput identified most shared clonotypes.

The J gene is TRBJ1-2, the V gene TRBV20-1; D is perhaps TRBD1 (6 bases). Material: a population of CD138-negative cells sorted from bone marrow. This TCR came from a donor at least 40 years old with multiple myeloma. The CDR3 here is CSARDTGAGNYGYTF. The CDR3 DNA follows: TGCAGTGCTAGAGATACGGGGGCTGGTAACTATGGCTACACCTTC.